This is a list of T cell receptor beta chains from one sample in a study of T cells in Graves' hyperthyroidism and ophthalmopathy. TCRdb ran MiXCR on the multiplex PCR reads and lists one entry per CDR3 protein. The profile shows 550,000 to 800,000 distinct CDR3 sequences, 16% of them singletons. Sequencing was done on a sample of blood. The receptors stem from a young man with Graves' hyperthyroidism. The CDR3 runs from the conserved cysteine through the conserved F or W. A D gene is named only where the DNA matches it firmly. Clone size is shown for a subset of rows, as once, few, many or a class of expanded clone.

d_call	cdr3_length	v_call	j_call	clone_size	cdr3_aa	cdr3_nt
TRBD1	13	TRBV28	TRBJ1-6	many	CATKTGGASPLHF	TGTGCCACCAAAACAGGGGGCGCTTCACCCCTCCACTTT
TRBD2	17	TRBV20-1	TRBJ2-2	.	CSARDNTGGLATGELFF	TGCAGTGCTAGAGATAACACGGGAGGCTTGGCCACCGGGGAGCTGTTTTTT
.	15	TRBV27	TRBJ2-2	many	CASTRADLNTGELFF	TGTGCCAGCACCCGGGCAGACTTAAACACCGGGGAGCTGTTTTTT
.	16	TRBV28	TRBJ1-6	.	CASRGIGGSYNSPLHF	TGTGCCAGCAGGGGGATAGGGGGCTCCTATAATTCACCCCTCCACTTT
TRBD1	16	TRBV7-2	TRBJ1-2	.	CASSPPPGQGDYGYTF	TGTGCCAGCAGCCCACCCCCGGGACAGGGGGACTATGGCTACACCTTC
.	15	TRBV24-1	TRBJ1-4	.	CATSDPTEGSEKLFF	TGTGCCACCAGTGACCCGACAGAGGGGTCGGAAAAACTGTTTTTT
TRBD1	13	TRBV20-1	TRBJ2-7	few	CSARGQSSYEQYF	TGCAGTGCTAGGGGACAGTCCTCCTACGAGCAGTACTTC
.	14	TRBV7-3	TRBJ1-6	few	CASSLLGYNSPLHF	TGTGCCAGCAGCTTATTAGGGTATAATTCACCCCTCCACTTT
.	10	TRBV12-3/TRBV12-4	TRBJ2-7	.	CASTAPKQYF	TGTGCCAGCACGGCCCCTAAGCAGTACTTC
TRBD2	18	TRBV6-1	TRBJ2-2	few	CASSLTPGAGGGAGELFF	TGTGCCAGCAGTCTAACGCCGGGGGCCGGGGGGGGAGCCGGGGAGCTGTTTTTT
.	12	TRBV6-5	TRBJ1-5	.	CASSYVSQPQHF	TGTGCCAGCAGTTACGTCTCTCAGCCCCAGCATTTT
TRBD2	15	TRBV20-1	TRBJ2-3	.	CSALTSGIGKDTQYF	TGCAGTGCTCTGACTAGCGGGATTGGTAAAGATACGCAGTATTTT
TRBD1	14	TRBV20-1	TRBJ2-7	.	CSARGTGGYYEQYF	TGCAGTGCTAGAGGGACAGGGGGCTACTACGAGCAGTACTTC
.	14	TRBV7-3	TRBJ2-3	many	CASSLGLSTDTQYF	TGTGCCAGCAGTCTCGGACTGAGCACAGATACGCAGTATTTT
TRBD2	15	TRBV7-9	TRBJ2-1	many	CASSLQAGGSGEQFF	TGTGCCAGCAGCTTACAAGCGGGAGGTTCGGGTGAGCAGTTCTTC
.	13	TRBV24-1	TRBJ2-7	once	CASAGDSDREQYF	TGTGCCTCCGCCGGAGATTCAGACCGCGAGCAGTACTTC
TRBD1	15	TRBV12-3/TRBV12-4	TRBJ2-7	.	CASSRTGGAYYEQYF	TGTGCCAGCAGTCGTACAGGGGGCGCTTATTACGAGCAGTACTTC
.	14	TRBV6-2/TRBV6-3	TRBJ1-1	.	CASSYSSLGTEAFF	TGTGCCAGCAGTTACTCGTCTCTGGGCACTGAAGCTTTCTTT
.	10	TRBV30	TRBJ2-1	many	CAWSSDEQFF	TGTGCCTGGAGTTCGGATGAGCAGTTCTTC
.	18	TRBV2	TRBJ2-3	many	CASWGGDFPSRAGDTQYF	TGTGCCAGCTGGGGCGGGGACTTCCCCTCGAGGGCTGGAGATACGCAGTATTTT
.	13	TRBV18	TRBJ1-1	many	CASSPWGTSEAFF	TGTGCCAGCTCACCCTGGGGGACTTCTGAAGCTTTCTTT
TRBD1	15	TRBV30	TRBJ2-7	.	CAWRPSGTGGKEQYF	TGTGCCTGGAGGCCTTCCGGGACAGGGGGCAAGGAGCAGTACTTC
.	14	TRBV28	TRBJ1-1	few	CASSLPFRSAEAFF	TGTGCCAGCAGTCTCCCCTTTCGGAGCGCTGAAGCTTTCTTT
TRBD1	13	TRBV30	TRBJ1-2	many	CAWSQQGLEGYTF	TGTGCCTGGAGTCAACAGGGGCTGGAGGGCTACACCTTC
TRBD2	12	TRBV28	TRBJ2-7	.	CASRAGEREQYF	TGTGCCAGCAGAGCGGGAGAACGCGAGCAGTACTTC
.	18	TRBV6-7	TRBJ1-1	.	CASSYPPSRGAKDTEAFF	TGTGCCAGCAGTTACCCGCCATCGCGGGGGGCAAAGGACACTGAAGCTTTCTTT
TRBD2	17	TRBV9	TRBJ2-2	.	CASSVGAGGLQTGELFF	TGTGCCAGCAGCGTAGGAGCGGGAGGGCTGCAGACCGGGGAGCTGTTTTTT
TRBD1	13	TRBV19	TRBJ1-2	many	CASSTGTGNGYTF	TGTGCCAGTAGTACAGGGACAGGGAATGGCTACACCTTC
TRBD2	15	TRBV28	TRBJ2-5	many	CASSSRSGSRETQYF	TGTGCCAGCAGTTCCCGTAGCGGGAGTAGGGAGACCCAGTACTTC
TRBD2	15	TRBV4-1	TRBJ2-3	.	CASSRLAGAVDTQYF	TGCGCCAGCAGCCGACTAGCGGGAGCGGTAGATACGCAGTATTTT
.	15	TRBV10-3	TRBJ2-2	few	CAIRDGLENTGELFF	TGTGCCATCAGGGACGGACTCGAGAACACCGGGGAGCTGTTTTTT
TRBD2	15	TRBV20-1	TRBJ2-5	.	CSARDLIGGSGTQYF	TGCAGTGCTAGAGATCTCATCGGGGGGTCCGGGACCCAGTACTTC
.	14	TRBV5-1	TRBJ1-2	.	CASSLGGASRGYTF	TGCGCCAGCAGCTTGGGGGGGGCCTCGAGGGGCTACACCTTC
.	16	TRBV4-1	TRBJ2-3	.	CASSPRAVVGTDTQYF	TGCGCCAGCAGCCCCCGGGCCGTTGTCGGCACAGATACGCAGTATTTT
.	17	TRBV5-5	TRBJ1-5	.	CASSLGSDSLGNQPQHF	TGTGCCAGCAGCTTGGGTTCGGACTCCCTTGGCAATCAGCCCCAGCATTTT
.	15	TRBV28	TRBJ1-3	.	CASSILGSSGNTIYF	TGTGCCAGCAGTATCCTAGGAAGCTCTGGAAACACCATATATTTT
TRBD1	14	TRBV20-1	TRBJ1-1	many	CSVKTGGGGTEAFF	TGCAGTGTAAAAACAGGGGGTGGGGGGACTGAAGCTTTCTTT
TRBD1	14	TRBV5-5	TRBJ1-2	.	CASSRTGPNYGYTF	TGTGCCAGCAGCCGGACAGGACCAAACTATGGCTACACCTTC
TRBD2	14	TRBV20-1	TRBJ2-7	once	CSAGTSGGFYEQYF	TGCAGTGCTGGGACTAGCGGGGGGTTCTACGAGCAGTACTTC
.	16	TRBV7-9	TRBJ1-2	.	CASSLVHLIKVDGYTF	TGTGCCAGCAGCTTGGTTCATTTGATTAAGGTTGATGGCTACACCTTC
.	13	TRBV5-1	TRBJ2-5	.	CASSGALGETQYF	TGCGCCAGCAGCGGGGCCCTGGGAGAGACCCAGTACTTC
TRBD2	17	TRBV5-1	TRBJ2-1	few	CASSFASGRAFSNEQFF	TGCGCCAGCAGCTTCGCAAGCGGGAGGGCGTTCTCCAATGAGCAGTTCTTC
.	14	TRBV27	TRBJ2-7	.	CASSFTGFAHEQYF	TGTGCCAGCAGTTTTACAGGGTTTGCCCACGAGCAGTACTTC
TRBD2	15	TRBV20-1	TRBJ2-1	.	CSARGTAGEIHEQFF	TGCAGTGCTAGAGGGACAGCGGGAGAAATCCATGAGCAGTTCTTC
.	13	TRBV2	TRBJ1-2	many	CASSKEVEYGYTF	TGTGCCAGCAGCAAGGAAGTTGAATATGGCTACACCTTC
.	17	TRBV12-3/TRBV12-4	TRBJ2-5	few	CASSLGTRDSDQETQYF	TGTGCCAGCAGTTTGGGAACCCGGGACTCCGATCAAGAGACCCAGTACTTC
TRBD2	15	TRBV4-1	TRBJ2-1	.	CASSQTSGVNNGQFF	TGCGCCAGCAGCCAAACTAGCGGAGTCAACAATGGGCAGTTCTTC
.	14	TRBV29-1	TRBJ2-3	many	CSVAPGLHTDTQYF	TGCAGCGTTGCTCCGGGACTCCACACAGATACGCAGTATTTT
.	13	TRBV12-3/TRBV12-4	TRBJ2-7	few	CASSLIFSREQYF	TGTGCCAGCAGTTTAATATTTTCACGCGAGCAGTACTTC
.	14	TRBV24-1	TRBJ1-5	many	CATQGDYSNQPQHF	TGTGCCACCCAGGGAGACTATAGCAATCAGCCCCAGCATTTT
.	15	TRBV20-1	TRBJ2-7	.	CSASSVGGGSYEQYF	TGCAGTGCTAGTAGCGTCGGGGGTGGGTCCTACGAGCAGTACTTC